This is a list of T cell receptor beta chains from one sample in a study of molecular identifiers for immune sequencing clone quantification. TCRdb re-called the PCR reads through MiXCR, storing one row per CDR3 protein. The data contain 460,000 or so distinct CDR3 sequences, about 21% of them seen just once; the ten biggest clones take up about 0.8%. The sample was naive CD8+ T cells from blood, with Jurkat cell RNA spiked in. Receptor source: a human donor in good health. Some libraries in this study had Jurkat cell RNA spiked in. Both conserved end residues are part of each CDR3. The D gene is left open where the match is weak. Where a row states a size, it is once, few, many or the class of an expanded clone; other rows omit it.

J gene: TRBJ2-1; clone size: many; D gene: -; V gene: TRBV4-3; CDR3 protein: CASSGGNEQFF; CDR3 DNA: TGCGCCAGCAGTGGGGGCAATGAGCAGTTCTTC
J gene: TRBJ1-1; clone size: -; D gene: -; V gene: TRBV2; CDR3 protein: CASSQSGGLLNTEAFF; CDR3 DNA: TGTGCCAGCAGCCAGAGCGGTGGACTGTTGAACACTGAAGCTTTCTTT
J gene: TRBJ2-2; clone size: many; D gene: TRBD1; V gene: TRBV29-1; CDR3 protein: CSVTGATGELFF; CDR3 DNA: TGCAGCGTGACAGGGGCCACCGGGGAGCTGTTTTTT
J gene: TRBJ1-5; clone size: -; D gene: -; V gene: TRBV27; CDR3 protein: CASSSYSNQPQRF; CDR3 DNA: TGTGCCAGCAGTAGCTATAGCAATCAGCCCCAGCGTTTT
J gene: TRBJ2-4; clone size: -; D gene: -; V gene: TRBV6-5; CDR3 protein: CASSYSTTLLAKNIQYF; CDR3 DNA: TGTGCCAGCAGTTACTCGACCACGCTGCTGGCCAAAAACATTCAGTACTTC
J gene: TRBJ1-3; clone size: few; D gene: -; V gene: TRBV7-9; CDR3 protein: CASSLNERGSGNTIYF; CDR3 DNA: TGTGCCAGCAGCTTAAATGAGAGGGGATCTGGAAACACCATATATTTT
J gene: TRBJ2-1; clone size: many; D gene: TRBD1; V gene: TRBV11-2; CDR3 protein: CASSQDRDSYNEQFF; CDR3 DNA: TGTGCCAGCAGCCAGGACAGGGACTCGTACAATGAGCAGTTCTTC
J gene: TRBJ1-1; clone size: many; D gene: -; V gene: TRBV6-6; CDR3 protein: CASSYGGTPAFF; CDR3 DNA: TGTGCCAGCAGTTACGGAGGTACACCAGCTTTCTTT
J gene: TRBJ2-6; clone size: -; D gene: TRBD2; V gene: TRBV11-2; CDR3 protein: CASSLVSSSGREISGANVLTF; CDR3 DNA: TGTGCCAGCAGCTTAGTCTCTTCTAGCGGGAGGGAGATTTCTGGGGCCAACGTCCTGACTTTC
J gene: TRBJ2-7; clone size: few; D gene: -; V gene: TRBV19; CDR3 protein: CASSLGSGHYEQYF; CDR3 DNA: TGTGCCAGTAGCCTCGGATCCGGGCACTACGAGCAGTACTTC
J gene: TRBJ2-1; clone size: few; D gene: TRBD1; V gene: TRBV10-3; CDR3 protein: CAISELVPGQGNRINEQFF; CDR3 DNA: TGTGCCATCAGTGAGTTAGTCCCGGGACAGGGAAACCGTATCAATGAGCAGTTCTTC
J gene: TRBJ2-1; clone size: few; D gene: -; V gene: TRBV28; CDR3 protein: CASPPGPQGPSYNEQFF; CDR3 DNA: TGTGCCAGCCCCCCAGGCCCGCAGGGGCCATCCTACAATGAGCAGTTCTTC
J gene: TRBJ1-5; clone size: -; D gene: -; V gene: TRBV12-3/TRBV12-4; CDR3 protein: CASSLSQGNQPQHF; CDR3 DNA: TGTGCCAGCAGTTTGAGTCAGGGAAATCAGCCCCAGCATTTT
J gene: TRBJ2-3; clone size: many; D gene: -; V gene: TRBV29-1; CDR3 protein: CSVEGDTQYF; CDR3 DNA: TGCAGCGTTGAGGGAGATACGCAGTATTTT
J gene: TRBJ2-1; clone size: many; D gene: -; V gene: TRBV7-3; CDR3 protein: CASSFRQNNEQFF; CDR3 DNA: TGTGCCAGCAGCTTCCGACAGAACAATGAGCAGTTCTTC
J gene: TRBJ1-5; clone size: -; D gene: -; V gene: TRBV6-5; CDR3 protein: CASSPKTESDNQPQHF; CDR3 DNA: TGTGCCAGCAGCCCAAAGACAGAGTCTGACAATCAGCCCCAGCATTTT
J gene: TRBJ2-3; clone size: -; D gene: -; V gene: TRBV4-3; CDR3 protein: CASSPDRAGQNMDTQYF; CDR3 DNA: TGCGCCAGCAGCCCAGACCGAGCGGGACAAAACATGGATACGCAGTATTTT
J gene: TRBJ2-2; clone size: many; D gene: -; V gene: TRBV12-5; CDR3 protein: CASGPSGGVPGELFF; CDR3 DNA: TGTGCTAGTGGTCCCTCGGGGGGCGTGCCCGGGGAGCTGTTTTTT
J gene: TRBJ1-5; clone size: -; D gene: -; V gene: TRBV20-1; CDR3 protein: CSAREGQTNNQPQHF; CDR3 DNA: TGCAGTGCTAGGGAGGGCCAGACCAACAATCAGCCCCAGCATTTT
J gene: TRBJ2-7; clone size: -; D gene: TRBD1; V gene: TRBV27; CDR3 protein: CASSPGTGVYGQYF; CDR3 DNA: TGTGCCAGCAGTCCCGGGACAGGGGTTTACGGGCAGTACTTC
J gene: TRBJ2-1; clone size: many; D gene: TRBD2; V gene: TRBV20-1; CDR3 protein: CSAHLRVAGTDARGEQFF; CDR3 DNA: TGCAGTGCTCACCTCCGGGTAGCGGGCACCGACGCTCGTGGTGAGCAGTTCTTC
J gene: TRBJ2-7; clone size: -; D gene: -; V gene: TRBV12-3/TRBV12-4; CDR3 protein: CASSLAEAGAHEQYF; CDR3 DNA: TGTGCCAGCAGTTTAGCGGAAGCAGGGGCCCACGAGCAGTACTTC
J gene: TRBJ2-3; clone size: many; D gene: -; V gene: TRBV4-1; CDR3 protein: CASSQDPGGYSTDTQYF; CDR3 DNA: TGCGCCAGCAGCCAAGATCCGGGCGGATATAGCACAGATACGCAGTATTTT
J gene: TRBJ2-7; clone size: once; D gene: -; V gene: TRBV5-3; CDR3 protein: CASSFVVADGYEQYF; CDR3 DNA: TGTGCCAGCAGCTTTGTAGTCGCAGACGGCTACGAGCAGTACTTC
J gene: TRBJ2-7; clone size: many; D gene: -; V gene: TRBV3-1; CDR3 protein: CASSQVTEETTYEQYF; CDR3 DNA: TGTGCCAGCAGCCAAGTAACCGAAGAGACCACCTACGAGCAGTACTTC
J gene: TRBJ2-7; clone size: -; D gene: TRBD1; V gene: TRBV6-2/TRBV6-3; CDR3 protein: CASSGGTGGVEQYF; CDR3 DNA: TGTGCCAGCAGTGGCGGGACAGGGGGCGTCGAGCAGTACTTC
J gene: TRBJ2-1; clone size: -; D gene: TRBD1; V gene: TRBV12-3/TRBV12-4; CDR3 protein: CASSTPPGGQGFGEQFF; CDR3 DNA: TGTGCCAGCAGTACCCCTCCGGGTGGACAGGGGTTTGGGGAGCAGTTCTTC
J gene: TRBJ2-7; clone size: few; D gene: TRBD1; V gene: TRBV4-3; CDR3 protein: CASSQDQGGQGRYEQYF; CDR3 DNA: TGCGCCAGCAGCCAAGATCAGGGGGGACAGGGGCGGTACGAGCAGTACTTC
J gene: TRBJ1-3; clone size: many; D gene: -; V gene: TRBV7-2; CDR3 protein: CASSLMRSSGNTIYF; CDR3 DNA: TGTGCCAGCAGCTTAATGCGAAGCTCTGGAAACACCATATATTTT
J gene: TRBJ2-7; clone size: -; D gene: TRBD2; V gene: TRBV30; CDR3 protein: CAWNRLAEEGSYEQYF; CDR3 DNA: TGTGCCTGGAACCGTCTAGCGGAAGAGGGGTCCTACGAGCAGTACTTC
J gene: TRBJ2-2; clone size: -; D gene: -; V gene: TRBV12-5; CDR3 protein: CASGAGTRGTGELFF; CDR3 DNA: TGTGCTAGTGGAGCCGGGACTCGGGGCACCGGGGAGCTGTTTTTT
J gene: TRBJ2-5; clone size: -; D gene: -; V gene: TRBV7-9; CDR3 protein: CASSFLPEETQYF; CDR3 DNA: TGTGCCAGCAGCTTTCTGCCTGAGGAGACCCAGTACTTC
J gene: TRBJ2-7; clone size: many; D gene: TRBD2; V gene: TRBV27; CDR3 protein: CASSLAGLAGGYEQYF; CDR3 DNA: TGTGCCAGCAGTTTAGCGGGACTAGCGGGAGGGTACGAGCAGTACTTC
J gene: TRBJ2-5; clone size: -; D gene: -; V gene: TRBV13; CDR3 protein: CATKGPSRETQYF; CDR3 DNA: TGTGCCACCAAGGGCCCATCCCGAGAGACCCAGTACTTC
J gene: TRBJ2-5; clone size: -; D gene: -; V gene: TRBV25-1; CDR3 protein: CASSEVGGQETQYF; CDR3 DNA: TGTGCCAGCAGTGAGGTTGGGGGCCAAGAGACCCAGTACTTC
J gene: TRBJ2-7; clone size: few; D gene: TRBD1; V gene: TRBV27; CDR3 protein: CASSRGTGYHEQYF; CDR3 DNA: TGTGCCAGCAGCCGCGGGACAGGGTACCACGAGCAGTACTTC
J gene: TRBJ2-3; clone size: -; D gene: TRBD2; V gene: TRBV6-5; CDR3 protein: CASSLDTSGRVDTQYF; CDR3 DNA: TGTGCCAGCAGCTTAGATACTAGCGGGAGGGTAGATACGCAGTATTTT
J gene: TRBJ2-7; clone size: -; D gene: TRBD1; V gene: TRBV6-2/TRBV6-3; CDR3 protein: CASSYSVGQGGVEQYF; CDR3 DNA: TGTGCCAGCAGTTACTCCGTGGGACAGGGGGGTGTCGAGCAGTACTTC
J gene: TRBJ2-2; clone size: many; D gene: -; V gene: TRBV9; CDR3 protein: CASSVELFANTGELFF; CDR3 DNA: TGTGCCAGCAGCGTAGAACTATTCGCGAACACCGGGGAGCTGTTTTTT